A single sample gave rise to the 3 T cell receptor beta chains below, sequenced in a study of spatial heterogeneity in lung cancer. No antigens are known for them. Study results and caveats: Tumoral mutation counts were tracked by counts of expanded intratumoral alpha and beta TCRs.

MiXCR, applied by TCRdb to the 5' RACE reads, yields one record per CDR3 protein. The repertoire holds over 2,000 distinct CDR3 sequences, more than 5.5% seen once, with 18% in the top ten. The time point: sample taken at primary tumor resection. The source was lung tumor tissue, collected at surgery. Source of these receptors: a male donor with early-stage non-small cell lung cancer.

This clonotype is medium-sized (0.01 to 0.1%). The chain links TRBV6-5 to TRBJ2-3; D not certain. In germline, CDR1 is MNHEY, CDR2 SVGAGI. V gave up 0 bases and J gave up 8 bases, with 18 bases separating them. This CDR3 contains 16 residues. The CDR3 here is CASSYSQTSGFGTQYF. The CDR3 coding sequence is TGTGCCAGCAGTTACTCGCAAACTTCAGGATTTGGTACGCAGTATTTT.

This clonotype occurred many times. This sequence joins TRBV4-3 and TRBJ2-3, with 8 bases lining up with TRBD2. V was pared by 1 base and J by 5 bases, with 5 bases of the junction left unmatched. The CDR3 totals 15 residues. Germline loops: CDR1 LGHNA, CDR2 YSLEER. The CDR3: CASSQVDGGGDTQYF. The CDR3 DNA reads as TGCGCCAGCAGCCAAGTCGACGGGGGGGGAGATACGCAGTATTTT.

In this sample, this clonotype is medium-sized (0.01 to 0.1%). The rearrangement uses TRBV20-1 and TRBJ1-1; D is unclear. Germline-derived CDR1 and CDR2 are DFQATT and SNEGSKA (reference sequence). V was cut by 3 bases and J by 1 base, with 30 bases left in between. The CDR3 has 20 amino acids. CDR3 in DNA: TGCAGTGCTAGGAAGCCCACAGTCTGGACGGGCGACCGGTGGAACACTGAAGCTTTCTTT. It yields the protein CSARKPTVWTGDRWNTEAFF.